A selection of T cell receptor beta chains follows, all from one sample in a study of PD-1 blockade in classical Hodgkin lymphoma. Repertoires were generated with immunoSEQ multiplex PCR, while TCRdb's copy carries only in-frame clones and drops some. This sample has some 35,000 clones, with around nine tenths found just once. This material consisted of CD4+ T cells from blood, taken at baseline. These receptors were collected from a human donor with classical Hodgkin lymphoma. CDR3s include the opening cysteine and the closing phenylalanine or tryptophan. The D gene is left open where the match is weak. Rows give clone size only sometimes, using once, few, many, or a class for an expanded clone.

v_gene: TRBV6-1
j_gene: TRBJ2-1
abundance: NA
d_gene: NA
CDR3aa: CASSDRAYNEQFF
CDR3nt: TGTGCCAGCAGTGATCGGGCCTACAATGAGCAGTTCTTC

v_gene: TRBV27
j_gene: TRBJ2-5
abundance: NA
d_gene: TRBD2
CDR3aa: CASSFMAGGRETQYF
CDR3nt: TGTGCCAGCAGTTTTATGGCGGGAGGTAGAGAGACCCAGTACTTC

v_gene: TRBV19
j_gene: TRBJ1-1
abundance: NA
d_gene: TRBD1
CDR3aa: CASSSQGGTEAFF
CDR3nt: TGTGCCAGTAGTTCCCAGGGGGGCACTGAAGCTTTCTTT

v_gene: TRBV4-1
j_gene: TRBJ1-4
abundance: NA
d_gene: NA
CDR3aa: CASSPPGVRNEKLFF
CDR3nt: TGCGCCAGCAGCCCCCCCGGGGTACGCAATGAAAAACTGTTTTTT

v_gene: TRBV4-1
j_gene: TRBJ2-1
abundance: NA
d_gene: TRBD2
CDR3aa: CASSPRTSGYYNEQFF
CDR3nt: TGCGCCAGCAGCCCTCGGACTAGCGGGTACTACAATGAGCAGTTCTTC

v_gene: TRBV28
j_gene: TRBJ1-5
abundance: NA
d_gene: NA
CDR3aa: CASSHKEGVRSNQPQHF
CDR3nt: TGTGCCAGCAGTCATAAGGAGGGGGTGAGGAGCAATCAGCCCCAGCATTTT

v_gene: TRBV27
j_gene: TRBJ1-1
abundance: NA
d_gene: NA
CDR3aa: CASTRGTGTEAFF
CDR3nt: TGTGCCAGCACCAGGGGAACAGGGACTGAAGCTTTCTTT

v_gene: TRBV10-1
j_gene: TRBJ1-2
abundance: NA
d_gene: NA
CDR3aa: CASSDGQFDYGYTF
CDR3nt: TGCGCCAGCAGTGACGGACAATTTGACTATGGCTACACCTTC

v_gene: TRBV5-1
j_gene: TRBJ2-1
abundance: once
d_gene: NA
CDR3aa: CASSLEGHNEQFF
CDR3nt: TGCGCCAGCAGCTTGGAAGGGCACAATGAGCAGTTCTTC

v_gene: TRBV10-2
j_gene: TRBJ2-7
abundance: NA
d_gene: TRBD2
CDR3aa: CASIARTSGRDEQYF
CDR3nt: TGCGCCAGCATTGCCCGGACTAGCGGGAGGGACGAGCAGTACTTC

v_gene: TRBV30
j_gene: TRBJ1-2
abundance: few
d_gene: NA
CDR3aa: CAWSVGEGGYTF
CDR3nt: TGTGCCTGGAGTGTCGGGGAAGGGGGCTACACCTTC

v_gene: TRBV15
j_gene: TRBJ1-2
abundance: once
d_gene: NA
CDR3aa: CATRPFGTEGYTF
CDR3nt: TGTGCCACCAGGCCCTTCGGGACGGAAGGCTACACCTTC

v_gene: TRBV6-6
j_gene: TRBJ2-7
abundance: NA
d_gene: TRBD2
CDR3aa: CASRAPGGPTYEQYF
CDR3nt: TGTGCCAGCAGAGCCCCGGGGGGGCCTACCTACGAGCAGTACTTC

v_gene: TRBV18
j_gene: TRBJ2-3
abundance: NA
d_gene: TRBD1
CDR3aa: CASSPPGQGTDTQYF
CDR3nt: TGTGCCAGCTCACCCCCGGGACAGGGCACAGATACGCAGTATTTT

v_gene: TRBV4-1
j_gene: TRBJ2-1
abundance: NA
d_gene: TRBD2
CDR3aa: CASSQGAGGWNEQFF
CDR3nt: TGCGCCAGCAGCCAAGGAGCGGGAGGTTGGAATGAGCAGTTCTTC

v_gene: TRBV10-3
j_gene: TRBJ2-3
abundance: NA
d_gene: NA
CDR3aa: CAISDQAIHASTDTQYF
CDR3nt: TGTGCCATCAGTGACCAGGCTATACACGCTAGCACAGATACGCAGTATTTT

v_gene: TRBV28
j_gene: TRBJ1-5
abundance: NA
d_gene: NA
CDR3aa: CASSEAGIPPQHF
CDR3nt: TGTGCCAGCAGCGAGGCGGGGATTCCGCCCCAGCATTTT

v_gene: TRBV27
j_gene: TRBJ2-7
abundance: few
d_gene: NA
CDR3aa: CASRGSGTVEQYF
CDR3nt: TGTGCCAGCAGGGGAAGTGGCACCGTCGAGCAGTACTTC

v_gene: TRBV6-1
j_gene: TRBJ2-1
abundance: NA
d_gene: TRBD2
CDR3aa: CASMASGGYNEQFF
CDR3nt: TGTGCCAGCATGGCTAGCGGGGGCTACAATGAGCAGTTCTTC

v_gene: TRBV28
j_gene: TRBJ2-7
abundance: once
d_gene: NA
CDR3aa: CASSSGTGTGKWEEQYF
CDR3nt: TGTGCCAGCAGTTCGGGAACCGGGACCGGAAAATGGGAGGAGCAGTACTTC

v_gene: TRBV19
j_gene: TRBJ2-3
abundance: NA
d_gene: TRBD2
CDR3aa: CASSPGLAGLADTQYF
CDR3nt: TGTGCCAGTAGCCCGGGACTAGCGGGATTGGCAGATACGCAGTATTTT

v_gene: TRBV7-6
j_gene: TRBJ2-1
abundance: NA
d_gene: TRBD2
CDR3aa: CASSLGLAGGNEQFF
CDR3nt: TGTGCCAGCAGCTTGGGACTAGCGGGAGGCAATGAGCAGTTCTTC

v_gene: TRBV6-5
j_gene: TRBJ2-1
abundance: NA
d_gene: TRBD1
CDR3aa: CASSYMGQGDGDEQFF
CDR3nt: TGTGCCAGCAGTTATATGGGACAGGGGGACGGCGATGAGCAGTTCTTC

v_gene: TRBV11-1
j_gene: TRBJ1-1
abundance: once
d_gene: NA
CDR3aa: CASSHKGDTEAFF
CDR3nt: TGTGCCAGCAGCCATAAGGGGGACACTGAAGCTTTCTTT

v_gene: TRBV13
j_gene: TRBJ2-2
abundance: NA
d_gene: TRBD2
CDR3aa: CASSLATGLAVNTGELFF
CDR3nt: TGTGCCAGCAGCTTAGCGACGGGACTAGCGGTTAACACCGGGGAGCTGTTTTTT

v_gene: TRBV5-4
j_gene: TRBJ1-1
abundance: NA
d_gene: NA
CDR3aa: CASSLTRGNTEAFF
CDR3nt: TGTGCCAGCAGCTTGACCAGGGGGAACACTGAAGCTTTCTTT

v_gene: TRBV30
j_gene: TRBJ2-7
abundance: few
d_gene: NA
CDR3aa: CAWSGQTGTGAYEQYF
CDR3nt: TGTGCCTGGAGTGGGCAAACCGGGACCGGAGCCTACGAGCAGTACTTC

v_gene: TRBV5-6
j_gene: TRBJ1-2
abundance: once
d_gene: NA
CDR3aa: CASSLGTATYGYTF
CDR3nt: TGTGCCAGCAGCTTGGGGACAGCGACTTATGGCTACACCTTC

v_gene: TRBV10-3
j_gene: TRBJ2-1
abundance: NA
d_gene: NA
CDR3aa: CAISEYLTRQYVYNEQFF
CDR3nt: TGTGCCATCAGTGAGTACCTTACAAGACAGTATGTGTACAATGAGCAGTTCTTC

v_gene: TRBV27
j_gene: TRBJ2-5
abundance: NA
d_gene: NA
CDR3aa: CASSPQGGSFQETQYF
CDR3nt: TGTGCCAGCAGTCCGCAGGGGGGCAGCTTCCAAGAGACCCAGTACTTC

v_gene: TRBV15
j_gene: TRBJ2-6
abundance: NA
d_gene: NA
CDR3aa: CATSRGRGAGANVLTF
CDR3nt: TGTGCCACCAGCAGAGGAAGGGGCGCGGGGGCCAACGTCCTGACTTTC

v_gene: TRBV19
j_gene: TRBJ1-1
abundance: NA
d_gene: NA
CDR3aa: CASSIDQGGEAFF
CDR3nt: TGTGCCAGTAGTATAGATCAGGGTGGTGAAGCTTTCTTT

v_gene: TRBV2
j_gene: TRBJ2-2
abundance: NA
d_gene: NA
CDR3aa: CASKGQAANTGELFF
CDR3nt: TGTGCCAGCAAGGGGCAGGCCGCGAACACCGGGGAGCTGTTTTTT

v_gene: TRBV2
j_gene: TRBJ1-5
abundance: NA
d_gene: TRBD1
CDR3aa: CASSIGQGGNQPQHF
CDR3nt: TGTGCCAGCAGTATCGGACAGGGAGGCAATCAGCCCCAGCATTTT

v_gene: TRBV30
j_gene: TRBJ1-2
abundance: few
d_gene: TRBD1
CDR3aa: CAWSVRDRGYTF
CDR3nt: TGTGCCTGGAGTGTCCGGGACAGGGGCTACACCTTC

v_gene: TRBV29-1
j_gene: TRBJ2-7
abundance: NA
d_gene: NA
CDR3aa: CSVQPNTYEQYF
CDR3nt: TGCAGCGTCCAGCCTAACACTTACGAGCAGTACTTC

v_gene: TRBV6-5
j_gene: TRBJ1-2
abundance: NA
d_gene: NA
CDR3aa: CASSYRGTGVNYGYTF
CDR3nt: TGTGCCAGCAGTTACAGGGGCACAGGTGTGAACTATGGCTACACCTTC